The 8 T cell receptor beta chains presented below share a single source sample, sequenced in a study of cytomegalovirus exposure and HLA in healthy donors. Both 60 Vbeta primers and 13 Jbeta primers went into the PCR. Libraries were prepared by immunoSEQ multiplex PCR; TCRdb keeps only in-frame clonotypes and omits some of them. The sample comprises some 66,000 clones, about 80% of which are singletons, and approximately 7.8% rests with the top ten. The sequenced material came from PBMCs. The origin of the receptors is a man between 60 and 70 years old in good health and CMV-seropositive.

This chain joins TRBV14 and TRBJ2-1, with D unresolved. Germline CDR1 and CDR2: SGHDN and FVKESK. CDR3 length: 16 residues. The V gene lost 2 bases and the J gene lost 5 bases, with 16 bases spanning the gap. The CDR3 DNA reads as TGTGCCAGCAGCCAAATCGTTAGCCGAAGGAACAATGAGCAGTTCTTC. As protein: CASSQIVSRRNNEQFF. The full variable domain, rest sourced from reference TRBV14 and TRBJ2-1, is EAGVTQFPSHSVIEKGQTVTLRCDPISGHDNLYWYRRVMGKEIKFLLHFVKESKQDESGMPNNRFLAERTGGTYSTLKVQPAELEDSGVYFCASSQIVSRRNNEQFFGPGTRLTVL.

This chain connects TRBV7-9 to TRBJ1-2; D perhaps matches TRBD1 (6 bases). Germline V CDR1 and CDR2: SEHNR, FQNEAQ (reference sequence). The length of the CDR3 is 14 residues. Trimming shortened V by 2 bases and J by 5 bases, and 12 bases separated the two germline ends. The CDR3 loop reads CASSLNGQTYGYTF. The CDR3 coding sequence is TGTGCCAGCAGCTTAAACGGACAGACGTATGGCTACACCTTC.

The rearrangement links TRBV5-1 to TRBJ1-3; D unclear. Trimming shortened V by 1 base and J by 0 bases, and 11 bases separated the two germline ends. The CDR3 is 16 amino acids. Germline CDR1 and CDR2: SGHRS and YFSETQ. As DNA, the CDR3 is TGCGCCAGCAGCTTGCTGGTCTCAGGCTCTGGAAACACCATATATTTT. It translates to CASSLLVSGSGNTIYF.

The V gene is TRBV19, the J gene TRBJ2-3, with 10 bases fitting TRBD2. V shed 3 bases and J 5 bases; nucleotides not matched to a gene: 5. The CDR3 totals 15 residues. CDR1 and CDR2 (germline): LNHDA, SQIVND (reference sequence). This chain's CDR3 is CASSMLSGRGDTQYF. In nucleotides, the CDR3 is TGTGCCAGTAGTATGTTGAGCGGGAGGGGAGATACGCAGTATTTT.

This clone is deemed medium-sized (0.01 to 0.1%). This chain uses TRBV6-1 with TRBJ2-7; TRBD1 might be the D (6 bases). The CDR3 sequence is 15 residues long. V was clipped by 2 bases and J by 2 bases, with 13 bases between them. The germline V gene encodes CDR1 MNHNS and CDR2 SASEGT. This CDR3 is CASSESVDRPYEQYF. DNA for the CDR3: TGTGCCAGCAGTGAAAGCGTCGACAGGCCCTACGAGCAGTACTTC.

The chain employs TRBV5-6 and TRBJ2-3; TRBD2 agrees at 7 bases. The V segment lost 4 bases and the J segment 6 bases; nucleotides outside the gene matches: 5. The CDR3 consists of 13 residues. Germline V gene data show CDR1 as SGHDT and CDR2 as YYEEEE. The CDR3 nucleotides read TGTGCCAGCAGCGCGGGGACTACCGATACGCAGTATTTT. Residues: CASSAGTTDTQYF.

The CDR3: CASSFGTPNTGELFF. The DNA for the CDR3 is TGTGCCAGCAGCTTCGGGACTCCGAACACCGGGGAGCTGTTTTTT. The V and J genes are TRBV7-2 and TRBJ2-2, with TRBD2 as a possible D gene (6 bases). Germline V gives CDR1 SGHTA, CDR2 FQGNSA. The CDR3 sequence is 15 residues long. V was pared by 3 bases and J by 0 bases, with 8 bases between.

This clone was counted once. At one end, the junction sequence differs from germline, possibly due to a read error. This rearrangement joins TRBV7-8 to TRBJ2-2; D unclear. The CDR3 covers 15 residues. CDR1 and CDR2 from the germline V gene are SGHVS and FQNEAQ. CDR3 DNA sequence: TGTGCCAGCAGCTTAGCTGGGCAGAACACCGAGGAGCTGTTTTTT. This codes for CASSLAGQNTEELFF.